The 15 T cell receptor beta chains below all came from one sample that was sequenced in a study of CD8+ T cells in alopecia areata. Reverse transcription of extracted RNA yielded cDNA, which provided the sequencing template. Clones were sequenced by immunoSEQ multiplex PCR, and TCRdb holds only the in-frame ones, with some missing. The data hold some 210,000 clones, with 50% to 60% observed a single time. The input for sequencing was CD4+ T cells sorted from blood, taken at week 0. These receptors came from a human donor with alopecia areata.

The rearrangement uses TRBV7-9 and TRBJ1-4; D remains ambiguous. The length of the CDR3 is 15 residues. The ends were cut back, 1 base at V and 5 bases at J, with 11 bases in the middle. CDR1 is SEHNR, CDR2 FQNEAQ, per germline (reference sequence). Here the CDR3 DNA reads TGTGCCAGCAGCTTAGGAGAAACTAGCAATGAAAAACTGTTTTTT. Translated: CASSLGETSNEKLFF.

CDR3 nucleotide sequence: TGTGCCAGCAGTTCACCACGGCGGGGGGACATCAATGAGCAGTTCTTC. This encodes CASSSPRRGDINEQFF. This chain uses TRBV6-5 with TRBJ2-1; 8 nucleotides agree with TRBD2. CDR1 and CDR2 (germline): MNHEY, SVGAGI. There are 16 residues in the CDR3. Trimming took 4 bases from V and 6 from J; bases not matched to a gene: 11.

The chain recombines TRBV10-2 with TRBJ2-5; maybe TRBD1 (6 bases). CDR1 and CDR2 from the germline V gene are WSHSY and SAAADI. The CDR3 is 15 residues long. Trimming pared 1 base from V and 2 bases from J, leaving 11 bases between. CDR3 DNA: TGCGCCAGCAGTGAGTTTACAGGGTTACAAGAGACCCAGTACTTC. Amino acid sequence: CASSEFTGLQETQYF.

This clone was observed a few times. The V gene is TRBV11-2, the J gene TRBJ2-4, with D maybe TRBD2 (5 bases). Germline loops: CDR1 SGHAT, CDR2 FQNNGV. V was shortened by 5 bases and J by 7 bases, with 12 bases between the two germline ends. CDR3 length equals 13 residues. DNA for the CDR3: TGTGCCAGCAGCAGCCCATCGGGGAACATTCAGTACTTC. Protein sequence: CASSSPSGNIQYF. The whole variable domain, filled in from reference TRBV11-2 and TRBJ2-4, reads EAGVAQSPRYKIIEKRQSVAFWCNPISGHATLYWYQQILGQGPKLLIQFQNNGVVDDSQLPKDRFSAERLKGVDSTLKIQPAKLEDSAVYLCASSSPSGNIQYFGAGTRLSVL.

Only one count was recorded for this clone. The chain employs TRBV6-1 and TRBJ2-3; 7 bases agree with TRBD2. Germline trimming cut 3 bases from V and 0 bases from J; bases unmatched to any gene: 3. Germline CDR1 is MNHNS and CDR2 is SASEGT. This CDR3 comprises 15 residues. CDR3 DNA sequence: TGTGCCAGCAGTGAGGCGGGAGATAGCACAGATACGCAGTATTTT. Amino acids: CASSEAGDSTDTQYF.

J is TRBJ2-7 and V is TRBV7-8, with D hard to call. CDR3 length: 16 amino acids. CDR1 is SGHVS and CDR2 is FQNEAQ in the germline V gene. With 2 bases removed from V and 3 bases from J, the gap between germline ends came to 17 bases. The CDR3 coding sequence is TGTGCCAGCAGCTTAAGAGATCGAGGCTTGGGCTACGAGCAGTACTTC. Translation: CASSLRDRGLGYEQYF. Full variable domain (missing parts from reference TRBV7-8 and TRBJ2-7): GAGVSQSPRYKVAKRGQDVALRCDPISGHVSLFWYQQALGQGPEFLTYFQNEAQLDKSGLPSDRFFAERPEGSVSTLKIQRTQQEDSAVYLCASSLRDRGLGYEQYFGPGTRLTVT.

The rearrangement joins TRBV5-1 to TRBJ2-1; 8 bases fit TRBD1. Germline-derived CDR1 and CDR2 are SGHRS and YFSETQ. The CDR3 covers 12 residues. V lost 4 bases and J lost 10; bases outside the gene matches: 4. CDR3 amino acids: CASSTTGDEQFF. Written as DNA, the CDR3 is TGCGCCAGCAGCACGACAGGGGACGAGCAGTTCTTC.

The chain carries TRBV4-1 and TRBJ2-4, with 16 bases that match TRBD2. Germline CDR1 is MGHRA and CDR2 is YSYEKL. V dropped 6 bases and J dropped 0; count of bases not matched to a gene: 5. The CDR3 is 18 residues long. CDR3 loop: CASRAGTSGREAKNIQYF. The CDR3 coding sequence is TGCGCCAGCAGAGCCGGGACTAGCGGGAGGGAAGCCAAAAACATTCAGTACTTC.

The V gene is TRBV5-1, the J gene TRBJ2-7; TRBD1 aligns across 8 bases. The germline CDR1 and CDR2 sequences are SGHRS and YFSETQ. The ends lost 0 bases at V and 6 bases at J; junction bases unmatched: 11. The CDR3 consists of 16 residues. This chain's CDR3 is CASSLAGQGRTGEQYF. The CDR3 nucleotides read TGCGCCAGCAGCTTGGCCGGACAGGGCCGTACGGGCGAGCAGTACTTC.

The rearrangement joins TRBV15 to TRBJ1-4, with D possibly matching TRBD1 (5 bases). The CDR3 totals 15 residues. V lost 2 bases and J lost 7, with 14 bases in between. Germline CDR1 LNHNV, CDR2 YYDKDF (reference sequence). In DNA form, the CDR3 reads TGTGCCACCAGCAGACGAGGGGTAGGAGTTGAAAAACTGTTTTTT. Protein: CATSRRGVGVEKLFF. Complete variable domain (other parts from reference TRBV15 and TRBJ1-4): DAMVIQNPRYQVTQFGKPVTLSCSQTLNHNVMYWYQQKSSQAPKLLFHYYDKDFNNEADTPDNFQSRRPNTSFCFLDIRSPGLGDTAMYLCATSRRGVGVEKLFFGSGTQLSVL.

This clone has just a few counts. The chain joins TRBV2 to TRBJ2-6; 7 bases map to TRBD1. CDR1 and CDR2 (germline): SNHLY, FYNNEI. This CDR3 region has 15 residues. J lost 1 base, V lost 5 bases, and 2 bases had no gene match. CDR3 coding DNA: TGTGCCAGCAGTCCGGACAGGTCTGGGGCCAACGTCCTGACTTTC. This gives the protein CASSPDRSGANVLTF. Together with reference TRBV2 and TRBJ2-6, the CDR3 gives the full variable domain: EPEVTQTPSHQVTQMGQEVILRCVPISNHLYFYWYRQILGQKVEFLVSFYNNEISEKSEIFDDQFSVERPDGSNFTLKIRSTKLEDSAMYFCASSPDRSGANVLTFGAGSRLTVL.

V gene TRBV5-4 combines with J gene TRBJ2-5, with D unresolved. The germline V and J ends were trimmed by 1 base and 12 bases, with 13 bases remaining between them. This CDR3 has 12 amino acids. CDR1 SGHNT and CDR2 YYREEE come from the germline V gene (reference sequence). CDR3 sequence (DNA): TGTGCCAGCAGCTTGAGACCCACCGAGGAGTACTTC. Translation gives CASSLRPTEEYF.

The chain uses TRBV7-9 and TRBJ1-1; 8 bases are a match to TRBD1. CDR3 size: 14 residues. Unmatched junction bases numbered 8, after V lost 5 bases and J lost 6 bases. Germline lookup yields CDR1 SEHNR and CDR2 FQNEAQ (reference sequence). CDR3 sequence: CASSKKDRVAEAFF. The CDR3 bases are TGTGCCAGCAGCAAAAAGGACAGGGTTGCTGAAGCTTTCTTT.

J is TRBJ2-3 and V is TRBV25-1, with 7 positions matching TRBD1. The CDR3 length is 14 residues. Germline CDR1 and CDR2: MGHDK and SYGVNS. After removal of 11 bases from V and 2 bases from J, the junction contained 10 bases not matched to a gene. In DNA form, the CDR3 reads TGTGCCTCCAAGGGGGCGAAATACACAGATACGCAGTATTTT. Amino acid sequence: CASKGAKYTDTQYF. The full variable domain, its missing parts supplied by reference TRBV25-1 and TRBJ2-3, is EADIYQTPRYLVIGTGKKITLECSQTMGHDKMYWYQQDPGMELHLIHYSYGVNSTEKGDLSSESTVSRIRTEHFPLTLESARPSHTSQYLCASKGAKYTDTQYFGPGTRLTVL.

Here the CDR3 reads CASSLVGGGAYEQYF. The CDR3 region has the DNA TGTGCCAGCAGCTTAGTCGGCGGGGGGGCCTACGAGCAGTACTTC. This chain uses TRBV13 with TRBJ2-7, with 9 bases matching TRBD2. Germline V gene sequence: CDR1 PRHDT, CDR2 FYEKMQ (reference sequence). The CDR3 has 15 residues. Trimming cost V 1 base and J 2 bases; bases outside gene matches: 3.